The 15 T cell receptor beta chains presented below share a single source sample, sequenced in a study of T cell repertoires in cytomegalovirus infection. One entry per CDR3 protein, called by TCRdb with MiXCR from the reads. The repertoire holds approximately 1,000,000 distinct CDR3 sequences, 31% seen once, with about an eighth in the top ten. These receptors' antigens are unknown. The sample was cultured CD8+ T cells from PBMCs, taken from culture after CMV antigen stimulation. The source of these receptors is a human donor in good health (CMV status not recorded). Some clones in this sample may be carry-over from other donors' samples.

In its sample, this clonotype was seen many times. The chain links TRBV20-1 to TRBJ2-1; 8 bases line up with TRBD1. Per germline, CDR1 DFQATT and CDR2 SNEGSKA (reference sequence). The CDR3 sequence is 16 residues long. Trimming cost V 2 bases and J 4 bases; bases outside gene matches: 10. The CDR3 sequence: CSARRTGTGRYNEQFF. The CDR3 coding sequence is TGCAGTGCTAGACGGACCGGGACAGGTCGATACAATGAGCAGTTCTTC.

V usage is TRBV27 and J usage is TRBJ1-5; D remains unclear. The CDR3 covers 16 residues. Germline CDR1 MNHEY, CDR2 SMNVEV (reference sequence). V was cut by 1 base and J by 0 bases, with 10 bases left in between. In nucleotides, the CDR3 is TGTGCCAGCAGTTTATTTCCCCGTTATAGCAATCAGCCCCAGCATTTT. It is translated as CASSLFPRYSNQPQHF.

This clonotype was found many times. The rearrangement joins TRBV6-2 or TRBV6-3 to TRBJ2-7, with D perhaps matching TRBD1 or TRBD2 (5 bases each). The V gene lost 7 bases and the J gene lost 0 bases, with 13 bases spanning the gap. Germline assignment: CDR1 MNHEY and CDR2 SVGEGT. The CDR3 totals 14 residues. The CDR3 coding sequence is TGTGCCAGCAACAACCGGGACGTCTCCTACGAGCAGTACGTC. This encodes CASNNRDVSYEQYV.

The table lists this clonotype with a few counts. The V call is TRBV3-1, the J call TRBJ2-7; the match to TRBD1 covers 12 bases. CDR3 length equals 15 residues. With 4 bases clipped from V and 4 bases from J, the junction kept 5 bases outside the gene matches. Germline V gives CDR1 LGHDT, CDR2 YNNKEL (reference sequence). In nucleotides, the CDR3 is TGTGCCAGCAGCCTTACGGGACAGGGGGCATACGAGCAGTACTTC. Its protein is CASSLTGQGAYEQYF.

This rearrangement joins TRBV28 to TRBJ1-4, with D uncertain. Germline lookup yields CDR1 MDHEN and CDR2 SYDVKM. Between the trimmed V and J ends, which lost 3 bases and 0 bases, there was a span of 17 bases. The CDR3 extends over 18 amino acids. The CDR3 DNA follows: TGTGCCAGCAGTTTTCGGGGAATATCCTATGCAACTAATGAAAAACTGTTTTTT. Protein: CASSFRGISYATNEKLFF.

Only one count was recorded for this clonotype. A much bigger clone sits one base away, suggesting this may be a read error. This chain links TRBV7-6 with TRBJ2-7; 7 bases are shared with TRBD1. This CDR3 has 14 amino acids. Per the germline V gene, CDR1 is SGHVS and CDR2 is FNYEAQ. V shed 3 bases and J 3 bases; nucleotides not matched to a gene: 5. Here the CDR3 reads CASSFDRAGYEQYF. The CDR3, as DNA: TGTGCCAGCAGCTTTGACAGGGCGGGCTACGAGCAGTACTTC.

This chain links TRBV11-2 with TRBJ1-2; D is undetermined. Trimming removed 0 bases from V and 4 bases from J, with 15 bases in between. Germline V gene data show CDR1 as SGHAT and CDR2 as FQNNGV. The CDR3 has 16 amino acids. CDR3 sequence reads: CASSLDAKTTFYGYTF. CDR3 bases: TGTGCCAGCAGCTTAGATGCCAAGACTACTTTCTATGGCTACACCTTC.

The chain has TRBV4-1 and TRBJ1-1; D might be TRBD1 (6 bases). V lost 3 bases and J 1 base, leaving 12 bases between the germline ends. The CDR3 runs 15 residues. Germline V gene data show CDR1 as MGHRA and CDR2 as YSYEKL. In DNA form, the CDR3 reads TGCGCCAGCAGCCAGGGGACAACCCGGAACACTGAAGCTTTCTTT. The encoded protein is CASSQGTTRNTEAFF.

This clonotype was detected only a few times. The genes are TRBV27 and TRBJ2-5; 7 nucleotides match TRBD1. Unmatched junction bases numbered 2, after V lost 5 bases and J lost 2 bases. This CDR3 contains 13 residues. Looked up from germline, CDR1 is MNHEY and CDR2 is SMNVEV (reference sequence). In DNA, the CDR3 is TGTGCCAGCAGTGACAGGGAACAAGAGACCCAGTACTTC. The encoded protein is CASSDREQETQYF.

This clonotype was observed a few times. The chain combines TRBV7-8 with TRBJ2-1; TRBD2 aligns across 10 bases. CDR3 length: 17 residues. Germline V lookup: CDR1 SGHVS, CDR2 FQNEAQ. J gave up 5 bases and V 4 bases, and 11 bases lay outside the gene matches. The CDR3 sequence is CASSSADSGGPNNEQFF. CDR3 DNA sequence: TGTGCCAGCAGCTCGGCGGATAGCGGGGGGCCAAACAATGAGCAGTTCTTC. Using reference TRBV7-8 and TRBJ2-1 for the parts outside the CDR3, the full variable domain is GAGVSQSPRYKVAKRGQDVALRCDPISGHVSLFWYQQALGQGPEFLTYFQNEAQLDKSGLPSDRFFAERPEGSVSTLKIQRTQQEDSAVYLCASSSADSGGPNNEQFFGPGTRLTVL.

V and J are TRBV28 and TRBJ2-5; D unresolved. The length of the CDR3 is 12 residues. V lost 2 bases and J lost 12, with 13 bases in between. Germline CDR1 and CDR2: MDHEN and SYDVKM. CDR3 bases: TGTGCCAGCAGTTTACCTGGCCGGGCAGAGTACTTC. The encoded protein is CASSLPGRAEYF.

The rearrangement uses TRBV5-1 and TRBJ2-1, with 11 nucleotides matching TRBD1. This CDR3 has 19 residues. The germline V gene has CDR1 SGHRS and CDR2 YFSETQ. V shed 3 bases, J shed 2 bases, and the junction held 13 bases outside the gene matches. The CDR3 sequence is CASSWPGQGVRGPYNEQFF. The CDR3 DNA sequence: TGCGCCAGCAGCTGGCCGGGACAGGGGGTAAGGGGGCCCTACAATGAGCAGTTCTTC.

The gene calls are TRBV4-1 and TRBJ2-1; tentatively, D is TRBD1 (5 bases). The CDR3 has 13 residues. Trimming left V 1 base short and J 7 bases short, with 8 bases between. CDR1 and CDR2 from the germline V gene are MGHRA and YSYEKL. CDR3 in amino acids: CASSQGTPNEQFF. In nucleotides, the CDR3 is TGCGCCAGCAGCCAAGGGACACCGAATGAGCAGTTCTTC.

This clonotype was observed at least ten times. This rearrangement joins TRBV12-3 or TRBV12-4 to TRBJ2-3; the match to TRBD1 covers 10 bases. The CDR3 consists of 15 residues. V lost 5 bases to trimming and J lost 3 bases; unmatched junction nucleotides: 5. In DNA, the CDR3 is TGTGCCAGCAGTGATCGGGACAGGGGTACAGATACGCAGTATTTT. It encodes CASSDRDRGTDTQYF.

This clonotype was found a few times. The rearrangement links TRBV28 to TRBJ1-1, with 12 positions matching TRBD1. The CDR3 totals 18 residues. CDR1 and CDR2 from the germline V gene are MDHEN and SYDVKM. The V gene end was trimmed by 4 bases and the J gene end by 3 bases; junction bases not matched to a gene: 12. The CDR3 here is CASSSYGTGGRWDTEAFF. DNA of the CDR3: TGTGCCAGCAGTTCCTATGGGACAGGGGGCCGGTGGGACACTGAAGCTTTCTTT.